Listed below are T cell receptor beta chains from one sample, sequenced in a study of blood T cell repertoires in COVID-19. Sequencing was performed with immunoSEQ multiplex PCR; in TCRdb, only in-frame clones are kept and a portion is missing. The profile shows 300,000 to 350,000 clones, around 85% of them singletons. Sequenced sample: PBMCs or T cells enriched from blood (not recorded which). The source of these receptors is a man aged 25-45 years who had recovered from COVID-19. Each CDR3 is given with its conserved first and last residue. A D gene is named only where the DNA matches it firmly. Clone size is given for some rows only: seen once, a few or many times, or a class if the clone is expanded.

v_call	j_call	clone_size	cdr3_length	d_call	cdr3_aa	cdr3_nt
TRBV5-6	TRBJ1-1	NA	16	TRBD1	CASSSKLSRTGGEAFF	TGTGCCAGCAGCTCCAAACTCTCTAGGACAGGGGGCGAAGCTTTCTTT
TRBV9	TRBJ1-1	NA	14	NA	CASSVDRADTEAFF	TGTGCCAGCAGCGTAGACAGGGCGGACACTGAAGCTTTCTTT
TRBV5-1	TRBJ1-2	once	18	TRBD1	CASSLTGTGGKDDYGYTF	TGCGCCAGCAGCTTAACCGGGACAGGGGGCAAAGACGACTATGGCTACACCTTC
TRBV3-1/TRBV3-2	TRBJ1-4	once	14	NA	CASSQTGGREKLFF	TGTGCCAGCAGCCAAACGGGGGGACGCGAAAAACTGTTTTTT
TRBV5-4	TRBJ2-7	once	15	NA	CASSLGGRGTYEQYF	TGTGCCAGCAGTCTCGGAGGGCGGGGAACCTACGAGCAGTACTTC
TRBV6-5	TRBJ2-7	NA	13	NA	CASSSVSSYEQYF	TGTGCCAGCAGTTCAGTCTCCTCATACGAGCAGTACTTC
TRBV6-5	TRBJ2-7	NA	12	NA	CASREGSYEQYF	TGTGCCAGCAGGGAGGGCTCCTACGAGCAGTACTTC
TRBV10-3	TRBJ1-2	NA	15	NA	CAISGGDGLNYGYTF	TGTGCCATCAGTGGGGGGGACGGATTAAACTATGGCTACACCTTC
TRBV30	TRBJ1-5	NA	12	NA	CAWSLPNQPQHF	TGTGCCTGGAGTCTCCCCAATCAGCCCCAGCATTTT
TRBV7-6	TRBJ2-3	NA	16	NA	CASKPEAGLSLDTQYF	TGTGCCAGCAAACCTGAGGCGGGGCTTTCTCTAGATACGCAGTATTTT
TRBV5-4	TRBJ1-1	NA	15	TRBD1	CASSFPTGGNTEAFF	TGTGCCAGCAGCTTCCCTACAGGGGGAAACACTGAAGCTTTCTTT
TRBV27	TRBJ2-3	NA	15	NA	CASSSKQTRGDTQYF	TGTGCCAGCAGTTCGAAACAAACCAGGGGAGATACGCAGTATTTT
TRBV6-5	TRBJ2-1	NA	14	TRBD2	CASSSSGSYNEQFF	TGTGCCAGCAGCAGTAGCGGGTCTTACAATGAGCAGTTCTTC
TRBV24-1	TRBJ1-3	NA	14	NA	CATSDSGQWDTIYF	TGTGCCACCAGTGATTCCGGACAGTGGGACACCATATATTTT
TRBV27	TRBJ2-1	NA	12	TRBD1	CASSSQRQGKFF	TGTGCCAGCAGTTCGCAACGACAGGGGAAGTTCTTC
TRBV6-1	TRBJ1-2	NA	14	TRBD1	CASSELWDSYGYTF	TGTGCCAGCAGTGAATTATGGGACAGTTATGGCTACACCTTC
TRBV2	TRBJ1-1	NA	13	TRBD1	CASGTGLNTEAFF	TGTGCCAGCGGGACAGGGTTGAACACTGAAGCTTTCTTT
TRBV7-9	TRBJ1-1	NA	16	TRBD1	CASSWTPDRQNTEAFF	TGTGCCAGCAGCTGGACCCCGGACAGGCAGAACACTGAAGCTTTCTTT
TRBV5-4	TRBJ1-2	NA	14	NA	CASSFTGGDYGYTF	TGTGCCAGCAGCTTTACCGGAGGGGACTATGGCTACACCTTC
TRBV5-1	TRBJ2-3	NA	15	TRBD1	CASSLVDRDADTQYF	TGCGCCAGCAGCTTGGTTGACAGGGATGCAGATACGCAGTATTTT
TRBV6-2/TRBV6-3	TRBJ1-2	NA	14	TRBD1	CASSDRQGRDGYTF	TGTGCCAGCAGCGATAGACAGGGACGGGATGGCTACACCTTC
TRBV18	TRBJ1-3	once	18	TRBD1	CASSPFGQGYASGNTIYF	TGTGCCAGCTCACCTTTTGGACAGGGGTACGCCTCTGGAAACACCATATATTTT
TRBV30	TRBJ1-4	NA	13	TRBD1	CAWQGVGMEKLFF	TGTGCCTGGCAGGGGGTGGGAATGGAAAAACTGTTTTTT
TRBV5-1	TRBJ2-5	NA	17	TRBD2	CASSLVGSGGPRAAQYF	TGCGCCAGCAGCTTGGTCGGTAGCGGGGGGCCCCGGGCAGCCCAGTACTTC
TRBV18	TRBJ1-2	once	15	TRBD1	CASSPLNRGLYGYTF	TGTGCCAGCTCACCACTCAACAGGGGCCTCTATGGCTACACCTTC
TRBV5-1	TRBJ1-1	NA	14	NA	CASSFGTPESEAFF	TGCGCCAGCAGCTTCGGGACACCGGAATCTGAAGCTTTCTTT
TRBV7-8	TRBJ2-7	few	15	TRBD1	CASSLAGTGAYEQYF	TGTGCCAGCAGCTTGGCCGGGACAGGGGCCTACGAGCAGTACTTC
TRBV4-2	TRBJ2-5	few	13	NA	CASSPRTQETQYF	TGTGCCAGCAGCCCGAGAACTCAAGAGACCCAGTACTTC
TRBV10-3	TRBJ2-1	NA	17	TRBD1	CAIREGQGTGSYNEQFF	TGTGCCATCAGAGAAGGACAGGGAACGGGCTCCTACAATGAGCAGTTCTTC
TRBV3-1/TRBV3-2	TRBJ1-2	NA	13	TRBD1	CASRRQGGYGYTF	TGTGCCAGCAGGAGACAGGGGGGATATGGCTACACCTTC
TRBV5-1	TRBJ1-1	NA	12	NA	CASGPAAGEAFF	TGCGCCAGCGGACCCGCGGCGGGTGAAGCTTTCTTT